This paragraph reports one T cell receptor beta chain. Its antigen is currently unknown. The sample belongs to a study of shared clonotypes between healthy human individuals. The V end lost 11 bases, the J end lost 3 bases, and 17 bases lay between the germline ends. The germline CDR1 and CDR2 sequences are ENHRY and SYGVKD. The CDR3 extends over 14 amino acids. Study-level points and caveats: Relative to memory subsets, naive subsets generally showed larger estimated richness. It was observed that roughly 5% of naive CD4 clonotypes were shared across a few donors.

DNA at around 200 ng, 30,000 or so T cell genomes, went into sorted-subset replicate PCRs. Per the original data handling: Filtering differed, since immunoSEQ gave only junction sequences and no quality scores. Assay used: immunoSEQ multiplex PCR; TCRdb lists only in-frame clones, some missing. V and J calls plus clone size are reproduced from that table; the DNA served to infer D and trimming. The sample carries about 2 million clones, approximately 95% recorded once. The sequenced material came from naive CD4+ T cells sorted from blood. Sample subset: CD45RA+ positively selected. This receptor was identified in a man between 18 and 29 years old in good health. The J gene is TRBJ2-1, the V gene TRBV10-3; TRBD2 might be the D (5 bases). The CDR3 DNA is TGTGCCTCCTCGCCCACGGGATACTACAATGAGCAGTTCTTC. As protein: CASSPTGYYNEQFF.